A selection of T cell receptor beta chains follows, all from one sample in a study of PD-1 blockade in classical Hodgkin lymphoma. Here immunoSEQ multiplex PCR was the method, and the copy in TCRdb shows in-frame clones only, minus some. The sample has about 27,000 clones; approximately 72% are singletons. The sequences come from peripheral blood mononuclear cells (PBMCs), collected before the fourth cycle of nivolumab. The receptor set was obtained from a human donor with classical Hodgkin lymphoma. Both conserved end residues are part of each CDR3. A D gene is named only where the DNA matches it firmly. Clone size is stated in some rows and not others, as once, few, many or a class when expanded.

V gene: TRBV7-9; J gene: TRBJ2-1; D gene: -; clone size: -; CDR3 DNA: TGTGCCAGCAGCTTTGGTGTCGGGCTAGCTCCGGGCAATGAGCAGTTCTTC; CDR3 protein: CASSFGVGLAPGNEQFF
V gene: TRBV19; J gene: TRBJ1-1; D gene: TRBD1; clone size: few; CDR3 DNA: TGTGCCAGTAGTATGGGGACAGCGGCGTCCGAAGCTTTCTTT; CDR3 protein: CASSMGTAASEAFF
V gene: TRBV12-5; J gene: TRBJ1-4; D gene: -; clone size: -; CDR3 DNA: TGTGCTAGTGCGCCTGAGGGGCACACTAATGAAAAACTGTTTTTT; CDR3 protein: CASAPEGHTNEKLFF
V gene: TRBV7-2; J gene: TRBJ2-3; D gene: -; clone size: few; CDR3 DNA: TGTGCCAGCAGCCTAGTGGGGACTGGGAGGACAGATACGCAGTATTTT; CDR3 protein: CASSLVGTGRTDTQYF
V gene: TRBV5-1; J gene: TRBJ1-1; D gene: -; clone size: -; CDR3 DNA: TGCGCCAGCAGCTCCAGCAGAAGCCCCCTCGCAGCTTTCTTT; CDR3 protein: CASSSSRSPLAAFF
V gene: TRBV2; J gene: TRBJ1-4; D gene: TRBD1; clone size: -; CDR3 DNA: TGTGCCAGCAGCCCAGGGGGGGCTAGCGGTGAAAAACTGTTTTTT; CDR3 protein: CASSPGGASGEKLFF
V gene: TRBV9; J gene: TRBJ2-3; D gene: TRBD2; clone size: -; CDR3 DNA: TGTGCCAGCAGCGCCCCAAGGACTAGGTCAGGGCGCCCAGATACGCAGTATTTT; CDR3 protein: CASSAPRTRSGRPDTQYF
V gene: TRBV7-8; J gene: TRBJ2-2; D gene: TRBD2; clone size: -; CDR3 DNA: TGTGCCAGCAGCTATGGGACTAGCGGGAGCATTGGGGAGCTGTTTTTT; CDR3 protein: CASSYGTSGSIGELFF
V gene: TRBV28; J gene: TRBJ1-5; D gene: -; clone size: -; CDR3 DNA: TGTGCCAGCAGCACTCCCACGAATCAGCCCCAGCATTTT; CDR3 protein: CASSTPTNQPQHF
V gene: TRBV28; J gene: TRBJ2-1; D gene: -; clone size: -; CDR3 DNA: TGTGCCAGCAGTAAAAGCGGATCCTTCTACAATGAGCAGTTCTTC; CDR3 protein: CASSKSGSFYNEQFF
V gene: TRBV7-8; J gene: TRBJ1-4; D gene: -; clone size: few; CDR3 DNA: TGTGCCAGCAGCTTAGCGATAGATGAAAAACTGTTTTTT; CDR3 protein: CASSLAIDEKLFF
V gene: TRBV10-3; J gene: TRBJ2-5; D gene: -; clone size: few; CDR3 DNA: TGTGCCATCAGTGAGTCGCTTTGGGAGACCCAGTACTTC; CDR3 protein: CAISESLWETQYF
V gene: TRBV11-2; J gene: TRBJ2-7; D gene: -; clone size: -; CDR3 DNA: TGTGCCAGCAATGGGGGAATACTACCCTACGAGCAGTACTTC; CDR3 protein: CASNGGILPYEQYF
V gene: TRBV30; J gene: TRBJ2-5; D gene: TRBD2; clone size: -; CDR3 DNA: TGTGCCTGGAGCCCAGGACTAGCGGGAGAGACCCAGTACTTC; CDR3 protein: CAWSPGLAGETQYF
V gene: TRBV27; J gene: TRBJ2-1; D gene: -; clone size: -; CDR3 DNA: TGTGCCAGCAGTTTATCAGGCTCGAATGAGCAGTTCTTC; CDR3 protein: CASSLSGSNEQFF
V gene: TRBV6-5; J gene: TRBJ2-7; D gene: -; clone size: once; CDR3 DNA: TGTGCCAGCAGTTACTCGGGGCAGGGTGGCAACGAGCAGTACTTC; CDR3 protein: CASSYSGQGGNEQYF
V gene: TRBV30; J gene: TRBJ2-4; D gene: TRBD2; clone size: -; CDR3 DNA: TGTGCCTGGAGTGTAAGGCTAGCGGGAGCCAAAAACATTCAGTACTTC; CDR3 protein: CAWSVRLAGAKNIQYF
V gene: TRBV7-2; J gene: TRBJ2-3; D gene: TRBD2; clone size: -; CDR3 DNA: TGTGCCAGCAGCTTATTCGCGGGAGCGATAGATACGCAGTATTTT; CDR3 protein: CASSLFAGAIDTQYF
V gene: TRBV30; J gene: TRBJ2-3; D gene: TRBD2; clone size: -; CDR3 DNA: TGTGCCTGGAGTGTAAAGCAAGGGACTAGCGGCACAGATACGCAGTATTTT; CDR3 protein: CAWSVKQGTSGTDTQYF
V gene: TRBV7-8; J gene: TRBJ2-7; D gene: -; clone size: -; CDR3 DNA: TGTGCCAGCAGCTTGGTCGTCTCCGGGACTGGATTCTACGAGCAGTACTTC; CDR3 protein: CASSLVVSGTGFYEQYF
V gene: TRBV30; J gene: TRBJ2-3; D gene: TRBD1; clone size: -; CDR3 DNA: TGTGCCTGGATGACAGGGGGATGGACAGATACGCAGTATTTT; CDR3 protein: CAWMTGGWTDTQYF
V gene: TRBV7-9; J gene: TRBJ2-5; D gene: TRBD2; clone size: -; CDR3 DNA: TGTGCCAGCAGCCGGACTAGCGGACAAGAGACCCAGTACTTC; CDR3 protein: CASSRTSGQETQYF
V gene: TRBV6-5; J gene: TRBJ2-7; D gene: TRBD1; clone size: -; CDR3 DNA: TGTGCCAGCAGTACGACAGGGGACTCCTACGAGCAGTACTTC; CDR3 protein: CASSTTGDSYEQYF
V gene: TRBV6-1; J gene: TRBJ2-7; D gene: -; clone size: -; CDR3 DNA: TGTGCCAGCAGTGTTACCCACTCCTCCTACGAGCAGTACTTC; CDR3 protein: CASSVTHSSYEQYF
V gene: TRBV7-9; J gene: TRBJ2-7; D gene: -; clone size: -; CDR3 DNA: TGTGCCAGCAGCACGGGACGGTCCTACGAGCAGTACTTC; CDR3 protein: CASSTGRSYEQYF
V gene: TRBV6-1; J gene: TRBJ2-3; D gene: TRBD2; clone size: few; CDR3 DNA: TGTGCCAGTGCGGGACTAGCGGCCAGCACAGATACGCAGTATTTT; CDR3 protein: CASAGLAASTDTQYF
V gene: TRBV6-1; J gene: TRBJ1-3; D gene: -; clone size: -; CDR3 DNA: TGTGCCAGCAGTGAACCTAGCAGAGTCGGATCAAACACCATATATTTT; CDR3 protein: CASSEPSRVGSNTIYF
V gene: TRBV28; J gene: TRBJ1-5; D gene: -; clone size: -; CDR3 DNA: TGTGCCAGCAGTCCGCGGGCTCAGCCCCAGCATTTT; CDR3 protein: CASSPRAQPQHF
V gene: TRBV28; J gene: TRBJ1-3; D gene: -; clone size: -; CDR3 DNA: TGTGCCAGCAGTTCCGACCCGGTCTCTGGAAACACCATATATTTT; CDR3 protein: CASSSDPVSGNTIYF
V gene: TRBV19; J gene: TRBJ1-1; D gene: -; clone size: -; CDR3 DNA: TGTGCCAGTAGTAGAGAGGGCGGAAGTGCTTTCTTT; CDR3 protein: CASSREGGSAFF
V gene: TRBV9; J gene: TRBJ1-1; D gene: -; clone size: -; CDR3 DNA: TGTGCCAGCAGCGTGACGACAGTGGCTACTGAAGCTTTCTTT; CDR3 protein: CASSVTTVATEAFF
V gene: TRBV28; J gene: TRBJ1-5; D gene: -; clone size: -; CDR3 DNA: TGTGCCAGCAGTATCAGTGGGGGCAATCAGCCCCAGCATTTT; CDR3 protein: CASSISGGNQPQHF
V gene: TRBV12-5; J gene: TRBJ2-5; D gene: TRBD1; clone size: few; CDR3 DNA: TGTGCTAGTGGTTTGGATTGGACAGGGGGCTCTGAGACCCAGTACTTC; CDR3 protein: CASGLDWTGGSETQYF
V gene: TRBV6-5; J gene: TRBJ2-7; D gene: TRBD1; clone size: -; CDR3 DNA: TGTGCCAGCAGGCCCCGGGACAGGGAGTCCTACGAGCAGTACTTC; CDR3 protein: CASRPRDRESYEQYF
V gene: TRBV9; J gene: TRBJ2-3; D gene: TRBD2; clone size: -; CDR3 DNA: TGTGCCAGCAGCGTAGGTGGCGGGAGGGCAGATACGCAGTATTTT; CDR3 protein: CASSVGGGRADTQYF
V gene: TRBV19; J gene: TRBJ1-6; D gene: TRBD1; clone size: few; CDR3 DNA: TGTGCCAGCCGGGACAGGGGGGATTCACCCCTCCACTTT; CDR3 protein: CASRDRGDSPLHF
V gene: TRBV11-3; J gene: TRBJ2-5; D gene: -; clone size: -; CDR3 DNA: TGTGCCAGCAGCTTTCAGGGGTCAGCGACCCAGTACTTC; CDR3 protein: CASSFQGSATQYF
V gene: TRBV5-1; J gene: TRBJ2-7; D gene: TRBD1; clone size: once; CDR3 DNA: TGCGCCAGCAGCTTGGGGGACAGCAGCTACGAGCAGTACTTC; CDR3 protein: CASSLGDSSYEQYF
V gene: TRBV28; J gene: TRBJ1-6; D gene: -; clone size: once; CDR3 DNA: TGTGCCAGCAGTTTATGGGGCAGAAGCTCCTATAATTCACCCCTCCACTTT; CDR3 protein: CASSLWGRSSYNSPLHF
V gene: TRBV7-9; J gene: TRBJ2-5; D gene: TRBD1; clone size: -; CDR3 DNA: TGTGCCAGCAGCTCCCAGACAGGGCCGGAGACCCAGTACTTC; CDR3 protein: CASSSQTGPETQYF
V gene: TRBV5-1; J gene: TRBJ2-3; D gene: -; clone size: few; CDR3 DNA: TGCGCCAGCAGCTTGCCGGGAACTACAGATACGCAGTATTTT; CDR3 protein: CASSLPGTTDTQYF
V gene: TRBV7-2; J gene: TRBJ2-2; D gene: -; clone size: -; CDR3 DNA: TGTGCCAGCAGCTTAACCCTAGTGGACACCGGGGAGCTGTTTTTT; CDR3 protein: CASSLTLVDTGELFF
V gene: TRBV30; J gene: TRBJ1-3; D gene: -; clone size: -; CDR3 DNA: TGTGCCGGCCATCTTACATGGCGGAGAAACACCATATATTTT; CDR3 protein: CAGHLTWRRNTIYF
V gene: TRBV2; J gene: TRBJ1-2; D gene: -; clone size: -; CDR3 DNA: TGTGCCAGCAGTGAGAGTCAGCCGTACTATGGCTACACCTTC; CDR3 protein: CASSESQPYYGYTF
V gene: TRBV18; J gene: TRBJ2-2; D gene: -; clone size: -; CDR3 DNA: TGTGCCAGCTCGAAGTACGGGACGGTGAACACCGGGGAGCTGTTTTTT; CDR3 protein: CASSKYGTVNTGELFF
V gene: TRBV27; J gene: TRBJ2-1; D gene: TRBD2; clone size: -; CDR3 DNA: TGTGCCAGCAGTTCTAGCGGGGCCTACAATGAGCAGTTCTTC; CDR3 protein: CASSSSGAYNEQFF
V gene: TRBV7-9; J gene: TRBJ2-5; D gene: -; clone size: -; CDR3 DNA: TGTGCCAGCAGCCCAACGGAAGGGAGGAAGACCCAGTACTTC; CDR3 protein: CASSPTEGRKTQYF
V gene: TRBV5-1; J gene: TRBJ1-2; D gene: -; clone size: -; CDR3 DNA: TGCGCCAGCAGCTTGGAGGCGGCTCTTAACTATGGCTACACCTTC; CDR3 protein: CASSLEAALNYGYTF